The 14 T cell receptor beta chains given below trace back to one sample, sequenced in a study of control samples from healthy donors and cancer patients (TCRdb year 2020). The library was produced with the immunoSEQ multiplex PCR assay. TCRdb took this table from immuneACCESS and kept in-frame rearrangements with V and J called. Such tables lack part of the clones; where checked against another copy, unresolved V genes explain under half of the gap, and the rest is unexplained. Here the sample has 140,000 or so clones; 89% occur a single time. The ten largest make up more than 4% of the sample. Input material: blood. These TCRs come from a man between 25 and 39 years old in good health.

The chain links TRBV7-7 to TRBJ2-7, with 8 bases aligning to TRBD1. The CDR3 contains 16 residues. Trimming cost V 0 bases and J 0 bases; bases outside gene matches: 4. Per the germline V gene, CDR1 is SSHAT and CDR2 is FNYEAQ (reference sequence). The CDR3 region is CASSLAGTGLSYEQYF. The DNA for the CDR3 is TGTGCCAGCAGCTTAGCCGGGACAGGTCTCTCCTACGAGCAGTACTTC. The variable domain in full, completed from reference TRBV7-7 and TRBJ2-7, reads GAGVSQSPRYKVTKRGQDVTLRCDPISSHATLYWYQQALGQGPEFLTYFNYEAQPDKSGLPSDRFSAERPEGSISTLTIQRTEQRDSAMYRCASSLAGTGLSYEQYFGPGTRLTVT.

This chain uses TRBV9 with TRBJ1-4; unclear D gene. Germline-derived CDR1 and CDR2 are SGDLS and YYNGEE. Trimming stripped 0 bases from V and 5 bases from J, with 8 bases between. CDR3 length: 14 residues. CDR3 loop: CASSVGAGNEKLFF. The CDR3 coding sequence is TGTGCCAGCAGCGTAGGAGCGGGGAATGAAAAACTGTTTTTT.

The chain couples TRBV7-3 to TRBJ2-3, with 8 positions matching TRBD2. CDR3 length: 16 amino acids. Trimming removed 4 bases from V and 0 bases from J; junction bases left unmatched: 6. Germline CDR1 reads SGHTA; CDR2 reads FQGTGA. The DNA of the CDR3 is TGTGCCAGCAGCTCAACCGGGACTAGTAGCACAGATACGCAGTATTTT. It yields the protein CASSSTGTSSTDTQYF.

The gene calls are TRBV9 and TRBJ2-7; 8 nucleotides line up with TRBD1. CDR3 length: 14 residues. The germline gives CDR1 SGDLS, CDR2 YYNGEE. J was trimmed by 3 bases and V by 4 bases; bases with no gene match: 6. CDR3 residues: CASSKDRDDYEQYF. The CDR3, as DNA: TGTGCCAGCAGCAAGGACAGGGACGACTACGAGCAGTACTTC.

Of note for this clone: Germline is not matched at one junction end, which may reflect a read error. This rearrangement joins TRBV3-1 (or the pseudogene TRBV3-2) to TRBJ1-6; possible D gene TRBD1, 6 bases. Germline loops: CDR1 LGHDT, CDR2 YNNKEL (reference sequence). The CDR3 covers 15 residues. This CDR3 reads CASNQQGSGNSPLHF. The CDR3 nucleotides read TGTGCCAGCAACCAACAGGGTTCGGGGAATTCACCCCTCCACTTT.

This clone was seen only a few times. This sequence joins TRBV7-2 and TRBJ2-7; D possibly corresponds to TRBD2 (6 bases). There are 15 residues in the CDR3. The germline V gene encodes CDR1 SGHTA and CDR2 FQGNSA. Deletions cut 5 bases from V and 0 bases from J, with 14 bases between. CDR3 nucleotide sequence: TGTGCCAGCAGCCGTTCCTTGGGGGGCTCCTACGAGCAGTACTTC. Translating it yields CASSRSLGGSYEQYF.

The V gene is TRBV14, the J gene TRBJ1-2; 9 bases align to TRBD1. The CDR3 runs to 15 residues. J was trimmed by 8 bases and V by 6 bases; bases with no gene match: 13. Per the germline V gene, CDR1 is SGHDN and CDR2 is FVKESK. The CDR3 bases are TGTGCCAGCAGTCCACAACAGGGGGCTGGAGGAGGCTACACCTTC. Its translation: CASSPQQGAGGGYTF.

Points on this clone: Other DNA sequences in this specimen translate into the identical CDR3. The V call is TRBV21-1, the J call TRBJ2-2. TRBV21-1 is deemed a pseudogene. The CDR3 runs to 16 residues. The CDR3 spells CASNGGGRLNTGELFF. The CDR3, as DNA: TGTGCCAGCAATGGAGGGGGACGGCTAAACACCGGGGAGCTGTTTTTT.

This chain connects TRBV13 to TRBJ2-1; 8 bases map to TRBD2. With V trimmed by 3 bases and J by 3 bases, 16 bases remained unmatched. The germline V gene encodes CDR1 PRHDT and CDR2 FYEKMQ (reference sequence). The CDR3 has 19 residues. The DNA for the CDR3 is TGTGCCAGCAGCTTTAAAGCTAGCGGGCGACCAGATCGCTACAATGAGCAGTTCTTC. It specifies CASSFKASGRPDRYNEQFF. The whole variable domain, remainder taken from reference TRBV13 and TRBJ2-1, is AAGVIQSPRHLIKEKRETATLKCYPIPRHDTVYWYQQGPGQDPQFLISFYEKMQSDKGSIPDRFSAQQFSDYHSELNMSSLELGDSALYFCASSFKASGRPDRYNEQFFGPGTRLTVL.

This chain connects TRBV27 to TRBJ1-2; 8 bases are shared with TRBD1. J was trimmed by 8 bases and V by 4 bases; bases with no gene match: 18. CDR3 size: 17 residues. Germline V gene sequence: CDR1 MNHEY, CDR2 SMNVEV (reference sequence). The CDR3 spells CASSSLRGSVRGLGYTF. The CDR3, as DNA: TGTGCCAGCAGTTCCCTCCGGGGGTCGGTCAGGGGGCTCGGCTACACCTTC.

V and J are TRBV7-2 and TRBJ2-7; the D gene is possibly TRBD1 (6 bases). The CDR3 totals 18 residues. V lost 5 bases and J lost 1, with 24 bases in between. Germline V gene lookup returns CDR1 SGHTA and CDR2 FQGNSA. The CDR3, as DNA: TGTGCCAGCAGCGGTAACCCCCGCATGACAGGCCATTCCTACGAGCAGTACTTC. It yields the protein CASSGNPRMTGHSYEQYF.

This clone occurred once. V gene TRBV6-2 or TRBV6-3 combines with J gene TRBJ2-7; 7 bases are a match to TRBD2. Germline lookup yields CDR1 MNHEY and CDR2 SVGEGT. The CDR3 has 16 residues. Unmatched junction bases numbered 7, after V lost 0 bases and J lost 2 bases. This CDR3 reads CASSYSPGRGTYEQYF. In DNA, the CDR3 is TGTGCCAGCAGTTACTCTCCAGGGAGGGGAACCTACGAGCAGTACTTC.

This chain connects TRBV5-6 to TRBJ2-7; TRBD2 matches 7 bases. The CDR3 runs to 14 residues. CDR1 is SGHDT, CDR2 YYEEEE, per germline. With V trimmed by 3 bases and J by 3 bases, 6 bases remained unmatched. The CDR3 bases are TGTGCCAGCAGCTCGCCGTGGGGGGGCTACGAGCAGTACTTC. This sequence encodes CASSSPWGGYEQYF.

J is TRBJ1-4 and V is TRBV4-3, with a possible D match to TRBD1 (5 bases). Germline lookup yields CDR1 LGHNA and CDR2 YSLEER. V lost 0 bases and J lost 2, with 19 bases in between. The CDR3 runs 19 residues. The CDR3 region is CASSQDGFPGVVTNEKLFF. The CDR3 bases are TGCGCCAGCAGCCAAGATGGTTTTCCGGGGGTCGTGACTAATGAAAAACTGTTTTTT.